The TCR beta chain under discussion was sequenced for a study of regulatory T cells in long-lasting Graves disease. Indicated time point: newly diagnosed GD, antithyroid drugs for less than 3 months. Isolated PBMC RNA provided the starting material for the TCR library. The CDR3 is 13 amino acids. V gave up 2 bases and J gave up 3 bases, with 8 bases separating them. Germline lookup yields CDR1 MNHEY and CDR2 SMNVEV (reference sequence). Relying on iRepertoire HTBI primers and Arm-PCR of CDR3 regions, the team built TCR beta libraries. One entry per CDR3 protein results from TCRdb running MiXCR on the multiplex PCR reads. The data show approximately 360,000 distinct CDR3 sequences, about 12% seen once. This clonotype was detected ten times or more. The sample was also linked to a second study, of T cells in Graves' hyperthyroidism and ophthalmopathy. In that study: For the diagnoses, clinical symptoms, serum thyroxine and TRAb, thyroid ultrasound and orbital computed tomography were used.

The chain is built from TRBV27 and TRBJ2-7, with D maybe TRBD2 (5 bases). The input for sequencing was peripheral blood mononuclear cells (PBMCs), taken at new diagnosis, from a patient treated with antithyroid drugs. The receptor was derived from a woman under 30 with Graves disease. The DNA for the CDR3 is TGTGCCAGCAGTTTAACAGAGGGCTACGAGCAGTACTTC. Its protein product is CASSLTEGYEQYF.